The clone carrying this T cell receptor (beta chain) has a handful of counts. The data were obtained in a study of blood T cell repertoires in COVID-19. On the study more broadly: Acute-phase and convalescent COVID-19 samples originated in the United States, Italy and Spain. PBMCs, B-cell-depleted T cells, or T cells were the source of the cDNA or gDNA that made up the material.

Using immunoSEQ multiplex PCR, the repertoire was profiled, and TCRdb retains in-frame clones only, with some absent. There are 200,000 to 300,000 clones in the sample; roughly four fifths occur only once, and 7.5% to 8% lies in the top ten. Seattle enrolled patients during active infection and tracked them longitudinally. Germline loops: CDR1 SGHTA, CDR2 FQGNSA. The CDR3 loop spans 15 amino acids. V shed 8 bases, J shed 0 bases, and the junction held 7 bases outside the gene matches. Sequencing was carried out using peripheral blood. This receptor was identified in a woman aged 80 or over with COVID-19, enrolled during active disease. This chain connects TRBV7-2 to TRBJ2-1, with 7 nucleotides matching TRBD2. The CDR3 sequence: CASHSSGNSYNEQFF. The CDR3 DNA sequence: TGTGCCAGCCACTCGAGCGGGAACTCCTACAATGAGCAGTTCTTC.